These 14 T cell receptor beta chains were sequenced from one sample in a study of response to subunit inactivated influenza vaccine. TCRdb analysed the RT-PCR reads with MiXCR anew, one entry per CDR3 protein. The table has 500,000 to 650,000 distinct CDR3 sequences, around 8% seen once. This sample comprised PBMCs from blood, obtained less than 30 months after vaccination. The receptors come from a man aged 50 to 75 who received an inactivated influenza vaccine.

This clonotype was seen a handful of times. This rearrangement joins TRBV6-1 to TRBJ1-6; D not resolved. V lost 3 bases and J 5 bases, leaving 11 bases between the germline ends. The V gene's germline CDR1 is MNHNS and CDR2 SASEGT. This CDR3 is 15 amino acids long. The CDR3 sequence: CASSDVASHNSPLHF. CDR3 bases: TGTGCCAGCAGTGACGTGGCCAGCCATAATTCACCCCTCCACTTT.

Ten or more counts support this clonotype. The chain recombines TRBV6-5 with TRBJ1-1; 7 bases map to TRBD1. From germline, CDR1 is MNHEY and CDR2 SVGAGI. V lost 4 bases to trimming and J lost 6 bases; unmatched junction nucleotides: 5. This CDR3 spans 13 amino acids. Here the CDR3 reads CASSSTGKAEAFF. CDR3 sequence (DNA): TGTGCCAGCAGTTCGACAGGGAAGGCTGAAGCTTTCTTT.

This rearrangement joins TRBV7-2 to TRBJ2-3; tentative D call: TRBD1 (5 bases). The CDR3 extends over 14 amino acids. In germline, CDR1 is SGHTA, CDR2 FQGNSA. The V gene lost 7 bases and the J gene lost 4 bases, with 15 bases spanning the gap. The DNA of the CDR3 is TGTGCCAGCAACTCTATAGGGGTTGCAGATACGCAGTATTTT. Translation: CASNSIGVADTQYF.

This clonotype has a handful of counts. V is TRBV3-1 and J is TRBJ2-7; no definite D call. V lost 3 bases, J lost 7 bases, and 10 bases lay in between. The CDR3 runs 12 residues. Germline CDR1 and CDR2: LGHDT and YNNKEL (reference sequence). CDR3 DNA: TGTGCCAGCAGCCACGGAAATAAAGAGCAGTACTTC. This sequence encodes CASSHGNKEQYF.

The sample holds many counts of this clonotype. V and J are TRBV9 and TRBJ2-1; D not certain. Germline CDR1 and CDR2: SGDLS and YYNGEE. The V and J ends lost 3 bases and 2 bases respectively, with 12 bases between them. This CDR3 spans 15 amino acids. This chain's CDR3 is CASSGPPHPYNEQFF. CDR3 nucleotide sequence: TGTGCCAGCAGCGGCCCCCCACACCCCTACAATGAGCAGTTCTTC.

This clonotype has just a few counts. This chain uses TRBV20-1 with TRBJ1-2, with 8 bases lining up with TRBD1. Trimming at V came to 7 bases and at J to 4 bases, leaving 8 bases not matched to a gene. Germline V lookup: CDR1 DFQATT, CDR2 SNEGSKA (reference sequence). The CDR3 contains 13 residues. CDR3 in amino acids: CSVSGQAFYGYTF. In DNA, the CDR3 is TGCAGTGTCTCGGGACAGGCTTTCTATGGCTACACCTTC.

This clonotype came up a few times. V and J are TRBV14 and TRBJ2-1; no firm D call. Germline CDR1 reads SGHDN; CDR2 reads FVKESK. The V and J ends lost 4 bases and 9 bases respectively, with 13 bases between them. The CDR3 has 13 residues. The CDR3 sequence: CASSPGPRIEQFF. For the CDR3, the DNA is TGTGCCAGCAGCCCCGGCCCTAGAATTGAGCAGTTCTTC.

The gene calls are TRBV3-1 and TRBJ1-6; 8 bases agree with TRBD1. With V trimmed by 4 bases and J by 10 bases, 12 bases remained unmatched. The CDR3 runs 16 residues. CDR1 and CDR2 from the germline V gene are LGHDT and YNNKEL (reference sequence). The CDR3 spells CASSPRGRIFTSPLHF. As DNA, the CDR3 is TGTGCCAGCAGCCCCAGGGGGCGTATATTTACGTCACCCCTCCACTTT.

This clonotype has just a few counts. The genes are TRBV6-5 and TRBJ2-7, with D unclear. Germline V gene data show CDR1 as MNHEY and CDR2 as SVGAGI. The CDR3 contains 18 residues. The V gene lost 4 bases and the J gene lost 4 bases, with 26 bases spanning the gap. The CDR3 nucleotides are TGTGCCAGCAGTTTATATAAATTCACCGGGTCCTTAGGATACGAGCAGTACTTC. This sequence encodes CASSLYKFTGSLGYEQYF.

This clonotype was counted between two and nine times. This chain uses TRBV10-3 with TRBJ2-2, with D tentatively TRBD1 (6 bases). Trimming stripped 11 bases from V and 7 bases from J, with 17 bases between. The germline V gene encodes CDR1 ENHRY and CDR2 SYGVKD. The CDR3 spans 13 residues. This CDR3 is CAGRQERYGELFF. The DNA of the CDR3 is TGTGCCGGGCGACAGGAGAGATACGGGGAGCTGTTTTTT.

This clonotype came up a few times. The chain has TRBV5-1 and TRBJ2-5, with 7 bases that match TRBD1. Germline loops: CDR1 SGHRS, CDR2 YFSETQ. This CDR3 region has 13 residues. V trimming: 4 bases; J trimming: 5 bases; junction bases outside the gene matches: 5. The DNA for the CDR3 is TGCGCCAGCAGCAGAAGACAGGGTGAGACCCAGTACTTC. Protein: CASSRRQGETQYF.

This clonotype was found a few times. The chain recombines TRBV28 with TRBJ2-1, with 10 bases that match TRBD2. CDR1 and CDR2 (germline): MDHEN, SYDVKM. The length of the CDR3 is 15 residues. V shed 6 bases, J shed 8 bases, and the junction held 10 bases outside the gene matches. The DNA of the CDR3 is TGTGCCAGCAGAAGGACTAGCGGTCGACTCCATGAGCAGTTCTTC. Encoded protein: CASRRTSGRLHEQFF.

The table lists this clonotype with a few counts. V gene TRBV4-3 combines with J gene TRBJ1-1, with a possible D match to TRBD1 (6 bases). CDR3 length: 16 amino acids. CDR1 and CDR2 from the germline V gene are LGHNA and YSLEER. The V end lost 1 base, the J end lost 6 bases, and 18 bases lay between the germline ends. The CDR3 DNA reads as TGCGCCAGCAGCCAAGTTCCTGGATTCGCAGGGGCTGAAGCTTTCTTT. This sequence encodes CASSQVPGFAGAEAFF.

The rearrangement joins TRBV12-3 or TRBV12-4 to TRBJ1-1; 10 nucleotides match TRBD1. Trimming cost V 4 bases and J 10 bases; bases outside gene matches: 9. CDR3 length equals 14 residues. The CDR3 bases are TGTGCCAGCAGTTCAACGCGACAGGGGGCCGGAGCTTTCTTT. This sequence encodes CASSSTRQGAGAFF.